The 22 T cell receptor beta chains below come from one sample, sequenced in a study of CD4 T cells in relation to SARS-CoV-2 and coronaviruses. What these receptors recognize is not known. The table came from immunoSEQ multiplex PCR; TCRdb's copy has only in-frame clones and leaves some out. The repertoire holds around 45,000 clones, roughly 87% seen once, with more than 1.4% in the top ten. What was sequenced was naive CD4+ T cells from PBMCs, cultured in vitro. Subset of the sample: naive CD4+ T cells isolated by negative enrichment. These TCRs come from an adult with COVID-19.

V usage is TRBV9 and J usage is TRBJ1-2; 7 bases agree with TRBD1. The germline V gene has CDR1 SGDLS and CDR2 YYNGEE. The CDR3 consists of 15 residues. V gave up 4 bases and J gave up 0 bases; unmatched junction bases: 6. The CDR3 region has the DNA TGTGCCAGCAGCCGACAGGGAAGGACTAACTATGGCTACACCTTC. Encoded protein: CASSRQGRTNYGYTF.

V usage is TRBV11-2 and J usage is TRBJ2-1; 9 bases fit TRBD1. This CDR3 has 15 residues. Germline loops: CDR1 SGHAT, CDR2 FQNNGV. Losses at the gene ends were 6 bases for V and 1 base for J; bases not matched to a gene: 4. The CDR3 spells CASRVGTGSYNEQFF. The CDR3 nucleotides read TGTGCCAGCAGAGTCGGGACAGGGTCCTACAATGAGCAGTTCTTC.

The count of this clone is one. The J gene is TRBJ1-3, the V gene TRBV18; D call uncertain. Trimming took 3 bases from V and 4 from J, leaving 16 bases between them. The CDR3 consists of 16 residues. Germline V gene lookup returns CDR1 KGHSH and CDR2 LQKENI. This CDR3 reads CASSPLRLTSGNTIYF. CDR3 DNA: TGTGCCAGCTCACCCCTCCGGCTTACTTCCGGAAACACCATATATTTT.

The V and J genes are TRBV10-3 and TRBJ1-1; D possibly corresponds to TRBD1 (6 bases). Germline values: CDR1 ENHRY, CDR2 SYGVKD. V lost 6 bases and J lost 3, with 14 bases in between. The CDR3 is 14 amino acids. Here the CDR3 DNA reads TGTGCCATCAGGGGGGCAGGGGTCGACACTGAAGCTTTCTTT. It translates to CAIRGAGVDTEAFF.

The chain employs TRBV10-2 and TRBJ1-1; D might be TRBD1 (5 bases). Germline V gene sequence: CDR1 WSHSY, CDR2 SAAADI. CDR3 length equals 13 residues. V gave up 3 bases and J gave up 10 bases, with 15 bases separating them. The CDR3 here is CASSDVAGFRAFF. The CDR3 DNA reads TGCGCCAGCAGTGATGTGGCAGGGTTTAGAGCTTTCTTT.

This chain connects TRBV3-1 (or the pseudogene TRBV3-2) to TRBJ2-3, with 8 nucleotides matching TRBD2. The junction had 4 bases not matched to a gene; V was cut back by 3 bases and J by 5 bases. This CDR3 contains 14 residues. CDR1 and CDR2 (germline): LGHDT, YNNKEL (reference sequence). Here the CDR3 DNA reads TGTGCCAGCAGCCAGTTCCTAGCGGGAGATACGCAGTATTTT. Amino acid sequence: CASSQFLAGDTQYF.

The rearrangement uses TRBV29-1 and TRBJ2-5; D is unclear. V lost 3 bases, J lost 5 bases, and 13 bases lay in between. CDR3 length equals 13 residues. Per the germline V gene, CDR1 is SQVTM and CDR2 is ANQGSEA. In nucleotides, the CDR3 is TGCAGCGTTGACCCAACGGCACGGGAGACCCAGTACTTC. Translating it yields CSVDPTARETQYF.

The V gene is TRBV6-4, the J gene TRBJ1-1; 8 nucleotides align to TRBD1. Trimming took 6 bases from V and 4 from J; bases not matched to a gene: 7. The germline gives CDR1 MRHNA, CDR2 SNTAGT. The CDR3 is 14 amino acids. In DNA, the CDR3 is TGTGCCAGCAGAGCCGACAGGGGAGGCACTGAAGCTTTCTTT. Translation: CASRADRGGTEAFF.

V and J are TRBV9 and TRBJ2-2, with D possibly TRBD2 on 5 matching bases. There are 15 residues in the CDR3. Per the germline V gene, CDR1 is SGDLS and CDR2 is YYNGEE. V was clipped by 1 base and J by 0 bases, with 7 bases between them. Here the CDR3 DNA reads TGTGCCAGCAGCGTAAGCGGATCGAACACCGGGGAGCTGTTTTTT. As protein: CASSVSGSNTGELFF.

This clone has only a few counts. CDR3 sequence (DNA): TGTGCCAGCAGTGGGACAGGGGACGCGAACACCGGGGAGCTGTTTTTT. This sequence encodes CASSGTGDANTGELFF. The chain combines TRBV6-1 with TRBJ2-2; 9 bases line up with TRBD1. Germline CDR1 reads MNHNS; CDR2 reads SASEGT. V lost 4 bases, J lost 0 bases, and 3 bases stayed unmatched. This CDR3 has 16 residues.

The V and J genes are TRBV2 and TRBJ2-7, with D possibly matching TRBD2 (5 bases). Germline-derived CDR1 and CDR2 are SNHLY and FYNNEI. The ends were cut back, 6 bases at V and 5 bases at J, with 11 bases in the middle. The CDR3 totals 12 residues. The CDR3 here is CASRLAGDEQYF. The CDR3, as DNA: TGTGCCAGCAGGCTGGCCGGGGACGAGCAGTACTTC.

The V call is TRBV10-3, the J call TRBJ2-1; maybe TRBD2 (6 bases). In germline, CDR1 is ENHRY, CDR2 SYGVKD. The CDR3 loop spans 15 amino acids. V dropped 11 bases and J dropped 8 bases, with 25 bases sitting between them. The CDR3 DNA reads as TGTGCCGCCGATCCTTCGGGAGAGCCGGGCTATGAGCAGTTCTTC. This sequence encodes CAADPSGEPGYEQFF.

The chain links TRBV9 to TRBJ2-1, with 10 bases lining up with TRBD2. The germline V gene has CDR1 SGDLS and CDR2 YYNGEE. The CDR3 consists of 16 residues. The ends lost 1 base at V and 6 bases at J; junction bases unmatched: 7. Here the CDR3 reads CASSVTLGTSANEQFF. The CDR3 region has the DNA TGTGCCAGCAGCGTAACCCTTGGGACTAGCGCCAATGAGCAGTTCTTC.

The chain is built from TRBV19 and TRBJ1-5; D gene ambiguous. V was shortened by 4 bases and J by 6 bases, with 13 bases between the two germline ends. This CDR3 has 14 amino acids. Per germline, CDR1 LNHDA and CDR2 SQIVND (reference sequence). The CDR3 spells CASSKGFVIQPQHF. The CDR3 nucleotides are TGTGCCAGTAGTAAGGGATTCGTGATTCAGCCCCAGCATTTT.

The chain employs TRBV29-1 and TRBJ2-5; TRBD1 agrees at 9 bases. The J segment lost 1 base and the V segment lost 6 bases, leaving 12 bases of the junction unmatched. This CDR3 region has 16 residues. Looked up from germline, CDR1 is SQVTM and CDR2 is ANQGSEA. The CDR3 nucleotides are TGCAGCGTAGAGGGACAGGGATCCCTGATCCAAGAGACCCAGTACTTC. It is translated as CSVEGQGSLIQETQYF. The full variable domain, rest sourced from reference TRBV29-1 and TRBJ2-5, is SAVISQKPSRDICQRGTSLTIQCQVDSQVTMMFWYRQQPGQSLTLIATANQGSEATYESGFVIDKFPISRPNLTFSTLTVSNMSPEDSSIYLCSVEGQGSLIQETQYFGPGTRLLVL.

The genes are TRBV5-1 and TRBJ2-2; 11 positions match TRBD2. This CDR3 is built from 15 residues. V lost 4 bases, J lost 5 bases, and 4 bases stayed unmatched. Germline V gene lookup returns CDR1 SGHRS and CDR2 YFSETQ. The CDR3 region is CASSLIAGGTGELFF. CDR3 DNA sequence: TGCGCCAGCAGCCTTATAGCGGGAGGGACCGGGGAGCTGTTTTTT.

The CDR3 protein is CASSLGDSASYNEQFF. The CDR3 nucleotides read TGTGCCAGCAGCTTAGGGGACAGCGCTTCCTACAATGAGCAGTTCTTC. V and J are TRBV7-6 and TRBJ2-1; 7 bases match TRBD1. The junction had 4 bases not matched to a gene; V was cut back by 1 base and J by 1 base. The CDR3 is made up of 16 amino acids. Germline V CDR1 and CDR2: SGHVS, FNYEAQ.

This sequence joins TRBV7-9 and TRBJ2-2; D possibly corresponds to TRBD2 (6 bases). V lost 6 bases and J lost 8, with 19 bases in between. This CDR3 has 15 amino acids. Germline values: CDR1 SEHNR, CDR2 FQNEAQ (reference sequence). In nucleotides, the CDR3 is TGTGCCAGCAGTTGGGACTTTGCGAGCATGGGGGAGCTGTTTTTT. It is translated as CASSWDFASMGELFF.

This chain connects TRBV9 to TRBJ2-5, with unresolved D. CDR3 length: 15 residues. V gave up 1 base and J gave up 3 bases, with 13 bases separating them. Germline CDR1 reads SGDLS; CDR2 reads YYNGEE. CDR3 region: CASSVSARWEETQYF. The CDR3 DNA sequence: TGTGCCAGCAGCGTATCGGCGAGGTGGGAAGAGACCCAGTACTTC.

In its sample, this clone was seen once. V usage is TRBV25-1 and J usage is TRBJ1-4; D not resolved. Trimming left V 5 bases short and J 7 bases short, with 23 bases between. There are 17 residues in the CDR3. CDR1 and CDR2 (germline): MGHDK, SYGVNS. DNA for the CDR3: TGTGCCAGCAGTCACTCGGGAATAGTGGGGTTGGGTGAAAAACTGTTTTTT. Its protein product is CASSHSGIVGLGEKLFF.

This rearrangement joins TRBV7-9 to TRBJ1-2; unclear D gene. The CDR3 covers 13 residues. V dropped 2 bases and J dropped 5 bases, with 9 bases sitting between them. CDR1 is SEHNR and CDR2 is FQNEAQ in the germline V gene (reference sequence). This CDR3 reads CASSLSAVYGYTF. CDR3 nucleotide sequence: TGTGCCAGCAGCTTATCGGCCGTTTATGGCTACACCTTC.

The rearrangement joins TRBV27 to TRBJ1-6; unclear D gene. With 3 bases removed from V and 10 bases from J, the gap between germline ends came to 7 bases. The CDR3 is made up of 12 amino acids. Germline CDR1 MNHEY, CDR2 SMNVEV (reference sequence). CDR3 protein: CASSFGRSPLHF. In DNA form, the CDR3 reads TGTGCCAGCAGTTTTGGACGGTCACCCCTCCACTTT.